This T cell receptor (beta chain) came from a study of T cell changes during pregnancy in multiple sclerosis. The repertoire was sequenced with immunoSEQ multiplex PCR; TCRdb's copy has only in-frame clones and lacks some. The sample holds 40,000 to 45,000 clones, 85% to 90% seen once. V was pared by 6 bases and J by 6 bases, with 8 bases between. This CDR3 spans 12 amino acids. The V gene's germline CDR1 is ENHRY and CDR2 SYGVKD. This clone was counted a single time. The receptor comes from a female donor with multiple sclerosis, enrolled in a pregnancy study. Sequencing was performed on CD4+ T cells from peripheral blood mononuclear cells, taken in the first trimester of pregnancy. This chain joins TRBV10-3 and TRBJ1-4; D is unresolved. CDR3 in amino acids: CAIRGLDEKLFF. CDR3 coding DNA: TGTGCCATCAGAGGCCTAGATGAAAAACTGTTTTTT.